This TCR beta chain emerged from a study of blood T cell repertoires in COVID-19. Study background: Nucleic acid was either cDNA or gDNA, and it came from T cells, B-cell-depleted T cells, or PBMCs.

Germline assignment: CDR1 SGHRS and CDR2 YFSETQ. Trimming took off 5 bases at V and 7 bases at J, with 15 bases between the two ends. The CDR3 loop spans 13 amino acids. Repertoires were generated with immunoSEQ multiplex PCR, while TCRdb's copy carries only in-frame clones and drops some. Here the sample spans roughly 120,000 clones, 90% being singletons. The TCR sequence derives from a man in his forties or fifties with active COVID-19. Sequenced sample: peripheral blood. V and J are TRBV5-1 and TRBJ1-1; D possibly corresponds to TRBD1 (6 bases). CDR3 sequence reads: CASSWTERNEAFF. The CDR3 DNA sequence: TGCGCCAGCAGTTGGACAGAGAGAAATGAAGCTTTCTTT.